The 9 T cell receptor beta chains in this list originate from one sample, sequenced in a study of blood T cell repertoires in COVID-19. The method was immunoSEQ multiplex PCR; TCRdb's version includes in-frame clones alone and lacks a portion of them. The sample yields approximately 180,000 clones, about 85% seen once. Sequenced material: peripheral blood. These receptors were taken from an elderly woman with acute or convalescent COVID-19.

The gene calls are TRBV2 and TRBJ1-3; 7 bases are a match to TRBD1. The CDR3 is made up of 16 amino acids. Losses at the gene ends were 10 bases for V and 0 bases for J; bases not matched to a gene: 12. Germline V gene lookup returns CDR1 SNHLY and CDR2 FYNNEI. The DNA of the CDR3 is TGTGCCAAATCCCGCGGCAGGGGGTCCTCTGGAAACACCATATATTTT. It encodes CAKSRGRGSSGNTIYF.

This clone appeared a few times. J is TRBJ2-7 and V is TRBV19; D is possibly TRBD2 (7 bases). The germline V gene encodes CDR1 LNHDA and CDR2 SQIVND (reference sequence). There are 13 residues in the CDR3. Trimming stripped 11 bases from V and 3 bases from J, with 17 bases between. The CDR3 coding sequence is TGTGCCTCTGGGGGGGGCCCGGACTACGAGCAGTACTTC. It is translated as CASGGGPDYEQYF.

The rearrangement uses TRBV3-1 (or the pseudogene TRBV3-2) and TRBJ2-5; 10 bases align to TRBD2. Germline V CDR1 and CDR2: LGHDT, YNNKEL (reference sequence). The CDR3 length is 17 residues. V shed 1 base and J 0 bases; nucleotides not matched to a gene: 5. The DNA for the CDR3 is TGTGCCAGCAGCCAAGTTACTAGCGGGATGTACCAAGAGACCCAGTACTTC. Translation: CASSQVTSGMYQETQYF.

The V gene is TRBV7-6, the J gene TRBJ2-7; TRBD2 matches at 9 bases. CDR1 and CDR2 from the germline V gene are SGHVS and FNYEAQ. V shed 5 bases, J shed 1 base, and the junction held 9 bases outside the gene matches. This CDR3 region has 16 residues. The CDR3 reads CASSPEFSGGSYEQYF. The CDR3 bases are TGTGCCAGCAGCCCCGAGTTTAGCGGGGGATCCTACGAGCAGTACTTC.

This clone was found a few times. This sequence joins TRBV10-3 and TRBJ2-4, with 13 bases aligning to TRBD2. V trimming: 3 bases; J trimming: 0 bases; junction bases outside the gene matches: 11. Germline values: CDR1 ENHRY, CDR2 SYGVKD. CDR3 length equals 20 residues. This chain's CDR3 is CAISEGELAGGGLAKNIQYF. Here the CDR3 DNA reads TGTGCCATCAGTGAAGGGGAACTAGCGGGAGGGGGGCTAGCCAAAAACATTCAGTACTTC.

This chain uses TRBV4-1 with TRBJ1-1; TRBD1 matches at 9 bases. V lost 4 bases, J lost 3 bases, and 6 bases stayed unmatched. Germline lookup yields CDR1 MGHRA and CDR2 YSYEKL. CDR3 length: 15 residues. This chain's CDR3 is CASSPDDRGDTEAFF. The CDR3 region has the DNA TGCGCCAGCAGCCCCGACGACAGGGGGGACACTGAAGCTTTCTTT.

The chain recombines TRBV5-4 with TRBJ2-3, with D unclear. V lost 6 bases to trimming and J lost 2 bases, with 10 bases between them. Germline V gene lookup returns CDR1 SGHNT and CDR2 YYREEE (reference sequence). This CDR3 comprises 13 residues. In DNA form, the CDR3 reads TGTGCCAGCACTAGATCTAACACAGATACGCAGTATTTT. Translated: CASTRSNTDTQYF. The variable domain in full, with the rest retrieved from reference TRBV5-4 and TRBJ2-3, is ETGVTQSPTHLIKTRGQQVTLRCSSQSGHNTVSWYQQALGQGPQFIFQYYREEENGRGNFPPRFSGLQFPNYSSELNVNALELDDSALYLCASTRSNTDTQYFGPGTRLTVL.

The chain is built from TRBV29-1 and TRBJ2-1; 9 bases align to TRBD1. In germline, CDR1 is SQVTM, CDR2 ANQGSEA. The CDR3 consists of 15 residues. Trimming took 3 bases from V and 4 from J; bases not matched to a gene: 7. CDR3 residues: CSVDLDRGFYNEQFF. CDR3 sequence (DNA): TGCAGCGTTGACTTGGACAGGGGATTTTACAATGAGCAGTTCTTC.

The chain joins TRBV7-9 to TRBJ1-4, with D uncertain. CDR3 length: 15 residues. The V end lost 1 base, the J end lost 1 base, and 7 bases lay between the germline ends. Looked up from germline, CDR1 is SEHNR and CDR2 is FQNEAQ (reference sequence). Here the CDR3 reads CASSLERVTNEKLFF. The CDR3 bases are TGTGCCAGCAGCTTAGAGCGGGTAACTAATGAAAAACTGTTTTTT.